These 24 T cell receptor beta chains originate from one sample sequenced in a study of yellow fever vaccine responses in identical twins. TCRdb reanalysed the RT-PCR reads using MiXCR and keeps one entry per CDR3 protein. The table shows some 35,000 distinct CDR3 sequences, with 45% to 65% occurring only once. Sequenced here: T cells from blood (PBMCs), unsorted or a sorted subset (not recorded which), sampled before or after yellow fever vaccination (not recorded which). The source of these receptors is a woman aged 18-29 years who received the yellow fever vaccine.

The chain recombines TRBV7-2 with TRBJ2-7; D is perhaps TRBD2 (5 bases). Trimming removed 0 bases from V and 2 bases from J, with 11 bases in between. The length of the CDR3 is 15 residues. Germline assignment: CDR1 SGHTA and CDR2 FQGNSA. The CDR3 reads CASSLAREGPYEQYF. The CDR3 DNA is TGTGCCAGCAGCTTAGCCCGGGAAGGGCCCTACGAGCAGTACTTC.

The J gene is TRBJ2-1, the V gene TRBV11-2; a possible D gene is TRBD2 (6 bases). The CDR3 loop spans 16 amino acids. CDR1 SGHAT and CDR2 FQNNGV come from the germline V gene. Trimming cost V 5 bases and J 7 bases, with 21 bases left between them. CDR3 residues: CASSPRALLAWNEQFF. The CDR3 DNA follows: TGTGCCAGCAGCCCTAGGGCCCTACTAGCATGGAATGAGCAGTTCTTC.

CDR3 coding DNA: TGCAGTGCTAGAGGACTAGCGGGGAATGAGCAGTTCTTC. Translated: CSARGLAGNEQFF. The chain carries TRBV20-1 and TRBJ2-1; 11 nucleotides match TRBD2. This CDR3 spans 13 amino acids. The V gene end was trimmed by 1 base and the J gene end by 7 bases; junction bases not matched to a gene: 0. The V gene's germline CDR1 is DFQATT and CDR2 SNEGSKA (reference sequence).

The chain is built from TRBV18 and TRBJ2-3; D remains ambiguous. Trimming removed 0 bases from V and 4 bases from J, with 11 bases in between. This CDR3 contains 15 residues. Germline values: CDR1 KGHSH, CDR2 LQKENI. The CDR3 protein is CASSPPNAPSDTQYF. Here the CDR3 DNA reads TGTGCCAGCTCACCACCGAATGCGCCGTCAGATACGCAGTATTTT.

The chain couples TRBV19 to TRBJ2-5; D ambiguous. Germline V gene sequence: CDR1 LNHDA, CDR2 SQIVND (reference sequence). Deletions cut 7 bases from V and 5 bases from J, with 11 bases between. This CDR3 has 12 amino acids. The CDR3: CASTPGGETQYF. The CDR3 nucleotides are TGTGCCAGTACCCCCGGTGGGGAGACCCAGTACTTC. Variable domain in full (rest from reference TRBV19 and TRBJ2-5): DGGITQSPKYLFRKEGQNVTLSCEQNLNHDAMYWYRQDPGQGLRLIYYSQIVNDFQKGDIAEGYSVSREKKESFPLTVTSAQKNPTAFYLCASTPGGETQYFGPGTRLLVL.

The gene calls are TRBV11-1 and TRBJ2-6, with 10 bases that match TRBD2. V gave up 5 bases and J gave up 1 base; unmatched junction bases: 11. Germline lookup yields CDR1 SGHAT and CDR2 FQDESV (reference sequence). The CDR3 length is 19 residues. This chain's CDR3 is CASSDVTSGFESGANVLTF. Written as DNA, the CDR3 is TGTGCCAGCAGCGACGTGACTAGCGGGTTCGAATCTGGGGCCAACGTCCTGACTTTC.

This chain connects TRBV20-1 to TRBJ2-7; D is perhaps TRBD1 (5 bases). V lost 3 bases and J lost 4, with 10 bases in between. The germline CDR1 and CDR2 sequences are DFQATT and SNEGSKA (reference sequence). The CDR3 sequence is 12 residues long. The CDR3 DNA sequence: TGCAGTGCTAGGGGGCATGGGTACGAGCAGTACTTC. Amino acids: CSARGHGYEQYF.

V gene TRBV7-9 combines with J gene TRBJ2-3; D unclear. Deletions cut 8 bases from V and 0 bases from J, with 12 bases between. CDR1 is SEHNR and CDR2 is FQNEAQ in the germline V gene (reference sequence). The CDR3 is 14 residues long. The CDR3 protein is CASDGEPSTDTQYF. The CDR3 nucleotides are TGTGCCAGCGATGGGGAACCTAGCACAGATACGCAGTATTTT.

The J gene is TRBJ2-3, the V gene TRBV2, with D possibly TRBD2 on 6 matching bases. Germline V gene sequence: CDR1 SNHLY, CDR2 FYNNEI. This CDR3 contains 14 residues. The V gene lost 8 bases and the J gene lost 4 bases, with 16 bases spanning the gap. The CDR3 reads CASPGTRVPDTQYF. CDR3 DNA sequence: TGTGCCAGCCCCGGGACTCGCGTCCCAGATACGCAGTATTTT.

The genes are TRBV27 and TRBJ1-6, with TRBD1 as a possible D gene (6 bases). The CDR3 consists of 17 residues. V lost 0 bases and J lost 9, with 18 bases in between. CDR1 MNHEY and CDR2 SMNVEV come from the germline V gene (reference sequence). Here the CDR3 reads CASSLSEGDIFASPLHF. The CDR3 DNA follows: TGTGCCAGCAGTTTATCGGAGGGGGACATATTTGCTTCACCCCTCCACTTT.

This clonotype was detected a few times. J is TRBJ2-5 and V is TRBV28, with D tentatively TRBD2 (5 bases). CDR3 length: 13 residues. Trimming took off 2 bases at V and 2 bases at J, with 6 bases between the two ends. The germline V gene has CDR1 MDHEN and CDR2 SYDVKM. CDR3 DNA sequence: TGTGCCAGCAGTTTAGGCGGGCAAGAGACCCAGTACTTC. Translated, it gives CASSLGGQETQYF.

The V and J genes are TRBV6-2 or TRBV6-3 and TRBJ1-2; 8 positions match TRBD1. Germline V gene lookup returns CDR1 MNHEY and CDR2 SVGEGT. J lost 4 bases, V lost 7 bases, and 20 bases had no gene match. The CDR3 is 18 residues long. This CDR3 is CASTYSGTGLYRGYGYTF. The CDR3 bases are TGTGCCAGCACCTACTCCGGGACAGGCCTATACCGAGGCTATGGCTACACCTTC.

CDR3 sequence (DNA): TGTGCCAGCAGCTTAGATATGGCCTATGGCTACACCTTC. Amino acids: CASSLDMAYGYTF. V is TRBV7-9 and J is TRBJ1-2; the D is unclear. The CDR3 is 13 residues long. Germline assignment: CDR1 SEHNR and CDR2 FQNEAQ (reference sequence). V lost 1 base and J lost 4, with 7 bases in between.

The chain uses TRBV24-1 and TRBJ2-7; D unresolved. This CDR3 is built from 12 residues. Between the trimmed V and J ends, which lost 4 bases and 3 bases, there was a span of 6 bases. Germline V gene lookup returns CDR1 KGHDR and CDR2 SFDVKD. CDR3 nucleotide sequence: TGTGCCACCAGTGACTTGAACTACGAGCAGTACTTC. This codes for CATSDLNYEQYF.

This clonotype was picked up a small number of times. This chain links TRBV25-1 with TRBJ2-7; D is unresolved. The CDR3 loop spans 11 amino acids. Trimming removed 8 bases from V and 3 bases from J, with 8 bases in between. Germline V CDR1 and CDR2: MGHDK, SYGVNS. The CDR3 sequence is CASAVSYEQYF. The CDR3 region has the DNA TGTGCCAGCGCAGTAAGCTACGAGCAGTACTTC.

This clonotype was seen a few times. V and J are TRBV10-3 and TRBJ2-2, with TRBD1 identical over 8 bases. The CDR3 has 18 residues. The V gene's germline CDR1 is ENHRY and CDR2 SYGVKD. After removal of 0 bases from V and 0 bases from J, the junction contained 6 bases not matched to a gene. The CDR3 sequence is CAISESGQGAANTGELFF. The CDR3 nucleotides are TGTGCCATCAGTGAGTCGGGGCAGGGGGCAGCGAACACCGGGGAGCTGTTTTTT.

The CDR3 DNA reads TGCAGCGTTGAACACCCGACAGGATATGTATTGGAAGACTATGGCTACACCTTC. Translated: CSVEHPTGYVLEDYGYTF. This chain connects TRBV29-1 to TRBJ1-2, with D possibly being TRBD1 (6 bases). CDR3 size: 18 residues. With 2 bases removed from V and 3 bases from J, the gap between germline ends came to 25 bases. The germline CDR1 and CDR2 sequences are SQVTM and ANQGSEA.

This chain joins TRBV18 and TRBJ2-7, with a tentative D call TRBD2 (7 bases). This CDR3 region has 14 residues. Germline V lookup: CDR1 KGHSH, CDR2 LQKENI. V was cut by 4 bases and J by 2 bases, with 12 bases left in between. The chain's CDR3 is CASSQEGGAYEQYV. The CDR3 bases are TGTGCCAGCTCACAGGAGGGGGGGGCCTACGAGCAGTACGTC.

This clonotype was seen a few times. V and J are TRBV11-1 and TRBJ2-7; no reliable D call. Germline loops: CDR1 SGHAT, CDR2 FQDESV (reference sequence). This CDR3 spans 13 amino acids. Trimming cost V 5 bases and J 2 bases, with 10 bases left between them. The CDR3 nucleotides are TGTGCCAGCAGCCCCAAGACCACCTACGAGCAGTACTTC. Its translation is CASSPKTTYEQYF.

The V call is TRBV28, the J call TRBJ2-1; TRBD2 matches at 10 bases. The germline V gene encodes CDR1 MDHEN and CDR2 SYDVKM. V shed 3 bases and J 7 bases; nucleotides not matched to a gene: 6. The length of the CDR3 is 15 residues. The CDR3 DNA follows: TGTGCCAGCAGTTTTTCTAGCGGGGGACCAAATGAGCAGTTCTTC. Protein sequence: CASSFSSGGPNEQFF. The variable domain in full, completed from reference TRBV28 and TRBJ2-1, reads DVKVTQSSRYLVKRTGEKVFLECVQDMDHENMFWYRQDPGLGLRLIYFSYDVKMKEKGDIPEGYSVSREKKERFSLILESASTNQTSMYLCASSFSSGGPNEQFFGPGTRLTVL.

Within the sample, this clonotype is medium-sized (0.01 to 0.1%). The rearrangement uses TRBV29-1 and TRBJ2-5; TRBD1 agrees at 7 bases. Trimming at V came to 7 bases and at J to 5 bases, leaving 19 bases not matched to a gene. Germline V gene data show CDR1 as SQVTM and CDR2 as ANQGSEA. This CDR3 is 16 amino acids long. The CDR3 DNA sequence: TGCAGCGCCACCCCCCTCGCTCAGGGGGTTAAGGAGACCCAGTACTTC. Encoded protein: CSATPLAQGVKETQYF.

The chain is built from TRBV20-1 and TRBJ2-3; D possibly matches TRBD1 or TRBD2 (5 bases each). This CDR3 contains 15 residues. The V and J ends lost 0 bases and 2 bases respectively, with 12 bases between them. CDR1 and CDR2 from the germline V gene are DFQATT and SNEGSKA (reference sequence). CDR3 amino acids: CSARDGAGSTDTQYF. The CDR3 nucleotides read TGCAGTGCTAGAGACGGGGCAGGGTCCACAGATACGCAGTATTTT.

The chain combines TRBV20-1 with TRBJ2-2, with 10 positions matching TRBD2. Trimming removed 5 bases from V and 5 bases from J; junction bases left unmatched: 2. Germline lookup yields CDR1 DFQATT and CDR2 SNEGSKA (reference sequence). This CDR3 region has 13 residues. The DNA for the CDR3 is TGCAGTGCTGCTAGCGGGAGAACCGGGGAGCTGTTTTTT. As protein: CSAASGRTGELFF.

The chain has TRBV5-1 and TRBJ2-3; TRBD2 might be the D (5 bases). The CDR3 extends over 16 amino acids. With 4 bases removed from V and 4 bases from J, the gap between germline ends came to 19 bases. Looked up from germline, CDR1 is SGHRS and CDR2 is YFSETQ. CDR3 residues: CASSGGSFGVSDTQYF. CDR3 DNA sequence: TGCGCCAGCAGCGGCGGCTCGTTCGGGGTGTCAGATACGCAGTATTTT.